This T cell receptor beta chain is from a study of cytomegalovirus exposure and HLA in healthy donors. Background on the study: Previous work identified 90 million to 130 million unique TCR beta sequences from roughly 170 million T cells. Findings and caveats of the study: Within an earlier analysis, most TCR beta V segments proved productive either about 90% or about 30% of the time.

The V gene's germline CDR1 is SGHTA and CDR2 FQGNSA. The CDR3 runs to 14 residues. Germline trimming cut 4 bases from V and 5 bases from J; bases unmatched to any gene: 3. 13 Jbeta primers and 60 Vbeta primers were used for the PCR. The method was immunoSEQ multiplex PCR; TCRdb's version includes in-frame clones alone and lacks a portion of them. The sample holds about 59,000 clones, approximately 80% seen once. Remarks on this clone: The antigen is undetermined.

The clonotype comes from a human donor in good health. This chain connects TRBV7-2 to TRBJ2-3, with TRBD1 identical over 10 bases. Specimen: PBMCs. CDR3 in amino acids: CASSSTGGLDTQYF. The CDR3 bases are TGTGCCAGCAGCTCGACAGGGGGCTTAGATACGCAGTATTTT. Looking up the rest from reference TRBV7-2 and TRBJ2-3 gives the full variable domain: GAGVSQSPSNKVTEKGKDVELRCDPISGHTALYWYRQSLGQGLEFLIYFQGNSAPDKSGLPSDRFSAERTGGSVSTLTIQRTQQEDSAVYLCASSSTGGLDTQYFGPGTRLTVL.